The sequence of this T cell receptor (beta chain) was determined in a study of blood T cell repertoires in COVID-19. Study in general: Specimens from acute and convalescent COVID-19 originated in the United States, Italy and Spain.

Original analysis: Counts of nucleated cells, estimated from reference gene primer amplification, were obtained. The assay was immunoSEQ multiplex PCR, and TCRdb's table has in-frame clones only and misses some. The V and J calls and clone size come from that table; D and trimming were worked out from the DNA. The sample holds some 180,000 clones; roughly 91% are singletons and the top ten take roughly 5%. V was clipped by 8 bases and J by 6 bases; unmatched bases: 7. Germline CDR1 and CDR2: ENHRY and SYGVKD. The CDR3 runs 13 residues. Sequencing used peripheral blood. This sequence joins TRBV10-3 and TRBJ2-1, with 7 bases fitting TRBD2. The TCR sequence derives from a man between 18 and 35 years old with COVID-19, enrolled during active disease. The CDR3 sequence is CAIGAGAGNEQFF. The CDR3 nucleotides are TGTGCCATCGGGGCGGGAGCGGGCAATGAGCAGTTCTTC.